Listed below are T cell receptor beta chains from one sample, sequenced in a study of Ad26.COV2.S vaccination and SARS-CoV-2 variants. Generated by immunoSEQ multiplex PCR, the TCRdb table keeps only in-frame clones and is missing some. The repertoire holds under 500,000 clones, around 93% seen once, with more than 1.5% in the top ten. Sequences were derived from peripheral blood, sampled in a trial of Ad26.COV2.S vaccine versus placebo. Receptor source: a person between 18 and 60 years old who received the Ad26.COV2.S COVID-19 vaccine or a placebo. The CDR3 runs from the conserved cysteine through the conserved F or W. The D gene is left open where the match is weak. Expanded clones are given a class, and other clones once, few, many or no size at all.

J gene | D gene | clone size | V gene | CDR3 protein | CDR3 DNA
TRBJ1-1 | TRBD1 | - | TRBV4-1 | CASSQDITGGYFTEAFF | TGCGCCAGCAGCCAAGATATAACAGGGGGCTATTTCACTGAAGCTTTCTTT
TRBJ1-5 | - | - | TRBV6-5 | CASSLGWGGQPQHF | TGTGCCAGCAGTTTAGGGTGGGGTGGTCAGCCCCAGCATTTT
TRBJ2-7 | - | - | TRBV18 | CASSPSPYEQYF | TGTGCCAGCTCACCATCGCCCTACGAGCAGTACTTC
TRBJ2-7 | - | - | TRBV6-5 | CASSYRGIAVGEQYF | TGTGCCAGCAGTTACCGGGGCATAGCAGTGGGCGAGCAGTACTTC
TRBJ2-1 | - | - | TRBV19 | CASSTNGINEQFF | TGTGCCAGTAGTACCAACGGGATCAATGAGCAGTTCTTC
TRBJ2-1 | TRBD2 | - | TRBV3-1/TRBV3-2 | CASSPRSGLAFYNEQFF | TGTGCCAGCAGCCCTCGATCGGGACTAGCGTTCTACAATGAGCAGTTCTTC
TRBJ1-2 | - | - | TRBV6-6 | CASSLIDNYGYTF | TGTGCCAGCAGTTTGATTGACAACTATGGCTACACCTTC
TRBJ2-3 | - | - | TRBV7-2 | CASSLLKGRVTDTQYF | TGTGCCAGCAGCCTCCTCAAGGGAAGAGTCACAGATACGCAGTATTTT
TRBJ2-7 | - | - | TRBV30 | CAWKGTFYEQYF | TGTGCCTGGAAAGGGACTTTCTACGAGCAGTACTTC
TRBJ2-7 | TRBD1 | - | TRBV5-1 | CASSAGTGSGEQYF | TGCGCCAGCAGCGCGGGGACAGGGTCGGGCGAGCAGTACTTC
TRBJ1-1 | - | - | TRBV3-1/TRBV3-2 | CASRPPGQNTEAFF | TGTGCCAGCAGGCCCCCGGGACAGAACACTGAAGCTTTCTTT
TRBJ1-2 | - | - | TRBV4-3 | CASSQAYVNNYGYTF | TGCGCCAGCAGCCAAGCATACGTTAATAACTATGGCTACACCTTC
TRBJ1-5 | - | few | TRBV24-1 | CATRQNTQAQHF | TGTGCCACCAGACAGAATACCCAGGCCCAGCATTTT
TRBJ1-5 | TRBD1 | - | TRBV7-8 | CASSLLGQGYGQPQHF | TGTGCCAGCAGCTTATTAGGACAGGGGTACGGTCAGCCCCAGCATTTT
TRBJ2-1 | TRBD1 | - | TRBV7-2 | CATSRAGTDYNEQFF | TGTGCCACATCCCGAGCCGGGACAGACTACAATGAGCAGTTCTTC
TRBJ1-2 | - | - | TRBV6-2/TRBV6-3 | CASSYANYGYTF | TGTGCCAGCAGTTACGCCAACTATGGCTACACCTTC
TRBJ2-7 | - | - | TRBV4-1 | CASSRTVDTYEQYF | TGCGCCAGCAGCCGGACAGTAGATACCTACGAGCAGTACTTC
TRBJ2-3 | TRBD2 | - | TRBV7-9 | CASSLVSGEDTQYF | TGTGCCAGCAGCTTAGTTAGCGGGGAGGATACGCAGTATTTT
TRBJ2-7 | - | - | TRBV5-1 | CASSLQSGWDEQYF | TGCGCCAGCAGCCTACAATCGGGCTGGGACGAGCAGTACTTC
TRBJ2-1 | - | - | TRBV25-1 | CASSSRRGAGNEQFF | TGTGCCAGCAGCTCAAGGAGGGGGGCTGGGAATGAGCAGTTCTTC
TRBJ1-2 | - | once | TRBV19 | CASSPRGGGYTF | TGTGCCAGTAGTCCCCGTGGGGGAGGCTACACCTTC
TRBJ2-2 | TRBD2 | - | TRBV27 | CASTGGVGANTGELFF | TGTGCCAGCACTGGGGGGGTGGGAGCGAACACCGGGGAGCTGTTTTTT
TRBJ2-2 | TRBD2 | - | TRBV30 | CAWRVAGGPVTGELFF | TGTGCCTGGAGGGTAGCGGGGGGGCCAGTCACCGGGGAGCTGTTTTTT
TRBJ1-2 | - | once | TRBV27 | CASSIIPPTGPGGYTF | TGTGCCAGCAGTATAATCCCTCCGACCGGGCCCGGGGGCTACACCTTC
TRBJ2-3 | - | once | TRBV5-6 | CASSPQGTDTQYF | TGTGCCAGCAGCCCGCAGGGCACAGATACGCAGTATTTT
TRBJ2-3 | - | - | TRBV28 | CASSSRSTSTDTQYF | TGTGCCAGCAGTTCGCGGAGTACTAGCACAGATACGCAGTATTTT
TRBJ2-2 | TRBD2 | - | TRBV6-5 | CASSYGSGGAAGELFF | TGTGCCAGCAGTTACGGTAGCGGGGGGGCCGCCGGGGAGCTGTTTTTT
TRBJ2-1 | TRBD1 | - | TRBV4-1 | CASSQGQGLGQFF | TGCGCCAGCAGCCAAGGACAGGGCCTGGGGCAGTTCTTC
TRBJ1-6 | - | - | TRBV27 | CASSSRPGGNSPLHF | TGTGCCAGCAGTTCCCGGCCAGGCGGTAATTCACCCCTCCACTTT
TRBJ2-5 | - | - | TRBV5-6 | CASSWTLGQETQYF | TGTGCCAGCAGCTGGACATTGGGTCAAGAGACCCAGTACTTC
TRBJ1-1 | - | - | TRBV5-5 | CASSWGQNTEAFF | TGTGCCAGCAGCTGGGGACAGAACACTGAAGCTTTCTTT
TRBJ1-3 | - | - | TRBV3-1/TRBV3-2 | CASGASLGNTIYF | TGTGCCAGCGGGGCCTCGCTCGGGAACACCATATATTTT
TRBJ2-5 | - | - | TRBV29-1 | CSVASYETQYF | TGCAGCGTTGCTTCGTATGAGACCCAGTACTTC
TRBJ2-1 | - | once | TRBV5-4 | CASSLGPGAGEQFF | TGTGCCAGCAGCTTGGGGCCAGGGGCGGGTGAGCAGTTCTTC
TRBJ1-2 | TRBD1 | - | TRBV5-6 | CASSTGTVYTF | TGTGCCAGCAGCACCGGGACAGTCTACACCTTC
TRBJ2-5 | TRBD1 | - | TRBV2 | CASIQGAQETQYF | TGTGCCAGCATCCAGGGGGCCCAAGAGACCCAGTACTTC
TRBJ2-2 | TRBD1 | - | TRBV19 | CATLDRVDTGELFF | TGTGCCACTCTGGACAGGGTCGACACCGGGGAGCTGTTTTTT
TRBJ1-1 | - | - | TRBV28 | CASSLYLNTEAFF | TGTGCCAGCAGTTTATATTTAAACACTGAAGCTTTCTTT
TRBJ1-1 | - | - | TRBV5-4 | CASSLDSGVTEAFF | TGTGCCAGCAGCTTGGATTCGGGGGTAACTGAAGCTTTCTTT
TRBJ2-3 | TRBD2 | - | TRBV28 | CASSLLPAGGSTDTQYF | TGTGCCAGCAGTTTATTACCAGCGGGGGGCAGCACAGATACGCAGTATTTT
TRBJ2-7 | - | - | TRBV28 | CASSITVGSYEQYF | TGTGCCAGCAGTATCACGGTCGGGAGCTACGAGCAGTACTTC
TRBJ2-1 | - | once | TRBV5-8 | CASSSGLLRGDNEQFF | TGTGCCAGCAGCTCGGGCCTCCTTAGGGGGGACAATGAGCAGTTCTTC
TRBJ1-2 | - | - | TRBV15 | CATSIGRGHGYTF | TGTGCCACCAGCATTGGCAGGGGCCATGGCTACACCTTC
TRBJ2-5 | TRBD2 | - | TRBV7-9 | CASSPGLAIETQYF | TGTGCCAGCAGCCCGGGACTAGCGATAGAGACCCAGTACTTC
TRBJ1-2 | TRBD1 | - | TRBV6-1 | CASSEGQGLGYTF | TGTGCCAGCAGTGAAGGACAGGGGCTTGGCTACACCTTC
TRBJ1-5 | - | - | TRBV5-4 | CASSFSGTNQPQHF | TGTGCCAGCAGCTTCTCCGGGACAAATCAGCCCCAGCATTTT
TRBJ2-1 | - | - | TRBV3-1/TRBV3-2 | CASAADRSPEQFF | TGTGCCAGCGCTGCCGATAGGAGCCCTGAGCAGTTCTTC
TRBJ1-6 | - | - | TRBV5-7 | CASSLAADTIYNSPLHF | TGTGCCAGCAGCTTGGCGGCGGACACCATCTATAATTCACCCCTCCACTTT
TRBJ2-1 | TRBD2 | once | TRBV6-2/TRBV6-3 | CASSHRVLAGGSYNEQFF | TGTGCCAGCAGCCACAGGGTTTTAGCGGGGGGCTCCTACAATGAGCAGTTCTTC
TRBJ1-1 | - | - | TRBV5-8 | CASSLDRSSTGNTEAFF | TGTGCCAGCAGCTTGGATCGCTCAAGTACAGGAAACACTGAAGCTTTCTTT
TRBJ2-5 | TRBD2 | - | TRBV9 | CASSGGNAGTRHGETQYF | TGTGCCAGCAGCGGAGGAAATGCCGGGACTAGGCACGGGGAGACCCAGTACTTC
TRBJ2-7 | TRBD2 | - | TRBV27 | CASSVGRGDLYEQYF | TGTGCCAGCAGCGTTGGGCGGGGGGACCTCTACGAGCAGTACTTC
TRBJ2-7 | - | - | TRBV19 | CASSMVQGNEQYF | TGTGCCAGTAGTATGGTGCAGGGCAACGAGCAGTACTTC
TRBJ2-5 | - | - | TRBV7-2 | CASSPLGVGVLRQETQYF | TGTGCCAGCAGCCCCCTGGGGGTGGGTGTCCTTCGCCAAGAGACCCAGTACTTC
TRBJ1-3 | - | - | TRBV27 | CASSIRGSGNTIYF | TGTGCCAGCAGCATCAGGGGCTCAGGAAACACCATATATTTT